Below, 18 T cell receptor beta chains from the same sample are listed, as sequenced in a study of blood T cell repertoires in COVID-19. The protocol was immunoSEQ multiplex PCR, while the TCRdb copy is restricted to in-frame clones and leaves out a portion. The profile shows around 330,000 clones, about 91% of them singletons. The sequenced sample consisted of peripheral blood. The receptor source for this set is a woman aged 25 to 45 with COVID-19, enrolled during active disease.

V gene TRBV20-1 combines with J gene TRBJ1-2; D perhaps matches TRBD1 (6 bases). The germline V gene has CDR1 DFQATT and CDR2 SNEGSKA (reference sequence). Between the trimmed V and J ends, which lost 2 bases and 8 bases, there was a span of 9 bases. This CDR3 contains 11 residues. The CDR3 DNA sequence: TGCAGTGCTAGACCCAGGGGAGGCTACACCTTC. Its translation is CSARPRGGYTF.

The rearrangement links TRBV7-9 to TRBJ1-3, with 8 bases fitting TRBD1. J was trimmed by 7 bases and V by 5 bases; bases with no gene match: 10. Germline values: CDR1 SEHNR, CDR2 FQNEAQ (reference sequence). CDR3 size: 15 residues. In DNA form, the CDR3 reads TGTGCCAGCAGCCCTACGGACAGGGAGGAGAACACCATATATTTT. Translating it yields CASSPTDREENTIYF.

The rearrangement joins TRBV7-2 to TRBJ2-5; 7 positions match TRBD1. Germline V gene lookup returns CDR1 SGHTA and CDR2 FQGNSA. Losses at the gene ends were 5 bases for V and 5 bases for J; bases not matched to a gene: 11. This CDR3 has 15 residues. The CDR3 loop is CASSPLTGLLETQYF. DNA of the CDR3: TGTGCCAGCAGCCCTTTGACAGGGTTGCTGGAGACCCAGTACTTC.

This rearrangement joins TRBV27 to TRBJ2-2; 8 nucleotides match TRBD1. The CDR3 is 16 residues long. Trimming cost V 5 bases and J 1 base; bases outside gene matches: 6. In germline, CDR1 is MNHEY, CDR2 SMNVEV (reference sequence). In DNA form, the CDR3 reads TGTGCCAGCAGTATCCTAGGGACAGGGAACACCGGGGAGCTGTTTTTT. Amino acids: CASSILGTGNTGELFF.

This sequence joins TRBV6-6 and TRBJ2-7; no clear D. Trimming removed 7 bases from V and 4 bases from J, with 17 bases in between. The CDR3 is 14 amino acids. Germline V CDR1 and CDR2: MNHNY, SVGAGI (reference sequence). The chain's CDR3 is CASTEIPGAYEQYF. The CDR3 DNA reads as TGTGCCAGCACAGAGATACCAGGCGCTTACGAGCAGTACTTC.

The J gene is TRBJ1-1, the V gene TRBV15, with D possibly TRBD1 on 5 matching bases. Trimming shortened V by 8 bases and J by 4 bases, and 17 bases separated the two germline ends. The CDR3 consists of 14 residues. Germline V gives CDR1 LNHNV, CDR2 YYDKDF (reference sequence). The CDR3: CATSTEKGFTEAFF. The CDR3, as DNA: TGTGCCACCTCAACAGAGAAGGGGTTCACTGAAGCTTTCTTT. Full variable domain (outside the CDR3, taken from reference TRBV15 and TRBJ1-1): DAMVIQNPRYQVTQFGKPVTLSCSQTLNHNVMYWYQQKSSQAPKLLFHYYDKDFNNEADTPDNFQSRRPNTSFCFLDIRSPGLGDTAMYLCATSTEKGFTEAFFGQGTRLTVV.

This sequence joins TRBV2 and TRBJ2-2; TRBD2 aligns across 7 bases. V lost 8 bases and J lost 5; bases outside the gene matches: 2. Germline CDR1 SNHLY, CDR2 FYNNEI. The CDR3 extends over 12 amino acids. As DNA, the CDR3 is TGTGCCAGCGACGGGAGGACCGGGGAGCTGTTTTTT. Protein: CASDGRTGELFF.

Only a few counts were recorded for this clone. The rearrangement uses TRBV7-9 and TRBJ1-2; D is uncertain. V shed 2 bases and J shed 4 bases, with 11 bases lying between them. CDR3 length: 14 residues. Per the germline V gene, CDR1 is SEHNR and CDR2 is FQNEAQ (reference sequence). Here the CDR3 DNA reads TGTGCCAGCAGCTTACGCGCAACCCTCTATGGCTACACCTTC. Its protein is CASSLRATLYGYTF.

The chain is built from TRBV6-6 and TRBJ1-2, with 7 bases lining up with TRBD1. The CDR3 contains 15 residues. Germline V gene lookup returns CDR1 MNHNY and CDR2 SVGAGI (reference sequence). The trim removed 5 bases at V and 8 bases at J, leaving 14 bases unmatched. The CDR3 sequence is CASSVSGTEMRGYTF. Here the CDR3 DNA reads TGTGCCAGCAGTGTCTCCGGGACAGAAATGAGGGGCTACACCTTC.

The V gene is TRBV2, the J gene TRBJ2-2; a possible D gene is TRBD1 (6 bases). Germline assignment: CDR1 SNHLY and CDR2 FYNNEI. Trimming took 0 bases from V and 0 from J, leaving 8 bases between them. The CDR3 is 16 residues long. CDR3 region: CASSEAGATNTGELFF. In nucleotides, the CDR3 is TGTGCCAGCAGTGAAGCGGGGGCCACGAACACCGGGGAGCTGTTTTTT.

This clone was counted a single time. The chain links TRBV5-1 to TRBJ1-2; the match to TRBD1 covers 10 bases. Germline trimming cut 2 bases from V and 5 bases from J; bases unmatched to any gene: 15. The CDR3 totals 18 residues. Germline lookup yields CDR1 SGHRS and CDR2 YFSETQ. This chain's CDR3 is CASSLRTGTGDWVYGYTF. CDR3 in DNA: TGCGCCAGCAGCTTAAGAACCGGGACAGGGGATTGGGTATATGGCTACACCTTC.

The chain uses TRBV6-2 or TRBV6-3 and TRBJ1-1; possible D gene TRBD1, 5 bases. The germline V gene encodes CDR1 MNHEY and CDR2 SVGEGT. V dropped 2 bases and J dropped 10 bases, with 20 bases sitting between them. The CDR3 extends over 15 amino acids. CDR3 residues: CASSYGALTKIGAFF. In nucleotides, the CDR3 is TGTGCCAGCAGTTACGGGGCCCTGACAAAAATAGGAGCTTTCTTT.

The DNA of the CDR3 is TGTGCCAGCAGTTTACGGAGGGCTAACTATGGCTACACCTTC. Amino acid sequence: CASSLRRANYGYTF. The J gene is TRBJ1-2, the V gene TRBV28; unclear D gene. The V and J ends lost 2 bases and 0 bases respectively, with 7 bases between them. The CDR3 totals 14 residues. Per germline, CDR1 MDHEN and CDR2 SYDVKM.

The table lists this clone with a count of one. The rearrangement joins TRBV29-1 to TRBJ1-1; 7 nucleotides match TRBD1. The germline V gene has CDR1 SQVTM and CDR2 ANQGSEA. Losses at the gene ends were 3 bases for V and 7 bases for J; bases not matched to a gene: 8. The CDR3 totals 13 residues. The CDR3 sequence is CSVERQGGIEAFF. The CDR3 DNA reads as TGCAGCGTTGAGAGGCAGGGGGGAATTGAAGCTTTCTTT.

The V gene is TRBV7-2, the J gene TRBJ1-2; no firm D call. V dropped 5 bases and J dropped 5 bases, with 12 bases sitting between them. The CDR3 consists of 13 residues. Looked up from germline, CDR1 is SGHTA and CDR2 is FQGNSA. In nucleotides, the CDR3 is TGTGCCAGCAGCCGCGGAGAGGGTTATGGCTACACCTTC. Protein product: CASSRGEGYGYTF.

This clone was seen a single time. The V and J genes are TRBV19 and TRBJ2-6; perhaps TRBD2 as D (7 bases). Trimming stripped 7 bases from V and 2 bases from J, with 18 bases between. The CDR3 contains 17 residues. Germline CDR1 LNHDA, CDR2 SQIVND (reference sequence). DNA for the CDR3: TGTGCCAGTACCCCCGAATCGGGGGGCGCTGGGGCCAACGTCCTGACTTTC. Protein product: CASTPESGGAGANVLTF.

The rearrangement links TRBV2 to TRBJ2-7; D is possibly TRBD1 (6 bases). The germline V gene has CDR1 SNHLY and CDR2 FYNNEI. The ends were cut back, 7 bases at V and 2 bases at J, with 12 bases in the middle. There are 13 residues in the CDR3. DNA of the CDR3: TGTGCCAGCATGAGAGACAGGACCTACGAGCAGTACTTC. Its translation is CASMRDRTYEQYF. Variable domain in full (rest from reference TRBV2 and TRBJ2-7): EPEVTQTPSHQVTQMGQEVILRCVPISNHLYFYWYRQILGQKVEFLVSFYNNEISEKSEIFDDQFSVERPDGSNFTLKIRSTKLEDSAMYFCASMRDRTYEQYFGPGTRLTVT.

This clone has just one count. The chain has TRBV18 and TRBJ1-1; D not resolved. CDR1 and CDR2 (germline): KGHSH, LQKENI. The CDR3 consists of 13 residues. V gave up 6 bases and J gave up 1 base, with 9 bases separating them. The CDR3 region is CASSPISNTEAFF. The CDR3 nucleotides are TGTGCCAGCTCCCCCATTTCGAACACTGAAGCTTTCTTT.